Given below is one T cell receptor beta chain in context. The CDR3 has 11 amino acids. Produced via immunoSEQ multiplex PCR; TCRdb's table is partial and in-frame only. The data contain 130,000 to 150,000 clones, about 91% of them seen just once; the ten biggest clones take up around 0.91%. The data were obtained in a study of blood T cell repertoires in COVID-19. Whole-study context: Collection of acute and convalescent COVID-19 samples took place in the United States, Italy and Spain. The analysed material was cDNA or gDNA that came from T cells, B-cell-depleted T cells, or PBMCs.

The sequence was collected from a woman between 45 and 65 years old with acute or convalescent COVID-19. Sequencing was carried out using peripheral blood. The chain uses TRBV21-1 and TRBJ1-1; TRBD1, the table's D call, was not compared with the DNA. TRBV21-1 is a known pseudogene. This CDR3 is CASSPDSEAFF. The CDR3 coding sequence is TGTGCCAGCAGCCCGGACAGTGAAGCTTTCTTT.